This T cell receptor (beta chain) was observed in a study of T-cell memory formation after mild COVID-19. For the study at large: Largely donor-specific TCR clusters were found.

Overall study results and limits: Pre-infection memory harbored some responding clones, suggesting cross-reactive memory joined.

Comments on this clonotype: What it binds is unknown.

TCRdb re-derived calls from the 5' RACE reads in MiXCR, one entry per CDR3 protein. The sample contains about 340,000 distinct CDR3 sequences, roughly 13% of which appear only once. The CDR3 totals 14 residues. In germline, CDR1 is MNHEY, CDR2 SMNVEV (reference sequence). The ends were cut back, 4 bases at V and 6 bases at J, with 10 bases in the middle. The chain carries TRBV27 and TRBJ1-6; D gene uncertain. The specimen was PBMCs or a T cell subset sorted from them (not recorded which). The TCR sequence derives from a man aged 18 to 30 who had mild COVID-19 (a few samples of this study predate the infection). Cell type and time point are not known. The CDR3 is CASSYPSVNSPLHF. In DNA, the CDR3 is TGTGCCAGCAGTTACCCGTCCGTTAATTCACCCCTCCACTTT.